One TCR beta chain is described in this entry. The antigen is not known. The source of the sample is a study of cytomegalovirus exposure and HLA in healthy donors. The CDR3 covers 14 residues. V was trimmed by 6 bases and J by 4 bases, leaving 12 bases between them. Germline-derived CDR1 and CDR2 are MDHEN and SYDVKM. PCR was performed using 60 Vbeta and 13 Jbeta primers. Original handling: Later, an analysis found around 77 million unique TCR beta chains, and roughly 9.9 million of these were shared. Using immunoSEQ multiplex PCR, the repertoire was profiled, and TCRdb retains in-frame clones only, with some absent. Clone size and the V and J calls come from that table; the DNA yielded D and trimming. The sample spans about 200,000 clones; the ten largest clones claim roughly 1.2%. Broader study findings: HLA restriction was apparent for most CMV-associated TCR beta chains in a later analysis. Cytomegalovirus-associated TCR beta chains were listed, numbering some 170. Per a prior analysis, the majority of TCR beta V segments were productive roughly 90% or roughly 30% of the time.

The rearrangement links TRBV28 to TRBJ2-2, with D tentatively TRBD2 (6 bases). The sequencing input was PBMCs. The sequence derives from a girl aged 2 to 9 in good health and CMV-seropositive. This chain's CDR3 is CASSFPGATGELFF. CDR3 in DNA: TGTGCCAGCAGCTTTCCGGGAGCCACCGGGGAGCTGTTTTTT.